The source of this TCR beta chain is a study of CXCR3-negative and CXCR3-positive naive CD8 T cells. Findings and caveats of the study: Naive cells with CXCR3 showed TRB CDR3s that were more hydrophobic than those in CXCR3-negative naive cells.

From germline, CDR1 is LGHDT and CDR2 YNNKEL (reference sequence). The CDR3 contains 16 residues. This clonotype registers large (0.1 to 1%) by frequency. Its antigen is undetermined. 5' RACE with UMI labels generated the TRB cDNA libraries. For each CDR3 protein, TCRdb gives one entry from its re-call of the 5' RACE reads, without DNA. The specimen's table records 4,000 to 6,000 distinct CDR3 sequences. V usage is TRBV3-1 and J usage is TRBJ1-4; the TCRdb call, TRBD1, lacks DNA for checking. Material: naive CXCR3+ CD8+ T cells from blood. Subset described: CD45RO-CCR7+CD27+CD95- naive CD8+ T cells expressing CXCR3 (TNR3+). The TCR comes from a human donor in good health. Some clones in this sample may be carry-over from other donors' samples. CDR3 sequence reads: CASSQAPGQGFEKLFF.